This T cell receptor beta chain was found in a study of T cells in Graves' hyperthyroidism and ophthalmopathy. Findings of the study overall: It was a median 6.5 months before onset that the model predicted ophthalmopathy.

Template material for amplifying TCR beta CDR3 regions consisted of RNA transcripts. With the HTBI primer set, the TCR CDR3 went through a first round of RT-PCR. A single record per CDR3 protein comes from TCRdb applying MiXCR to the multiplex PCR reads. The profile covers more than 500,000 distinct CDR3 sequences, with about 46% appearing a single time and about two fifths taken by the ten largest. Concerning this clonotype: Its antigen is undetermined.

The V and J ends lost 10 bases and 4 bases respectively, with 16 bases between them. The CDR3 spans 13 residues. Germline V gives CDR1 ENHRY, CDR2 SYGVKD. V is TRBV10-3 and J is TRBJ2-5; TRBD2 is a possible D gene (5 bases). Sequenced sample: peripheral blood or thyroid tissue (not recorded which). This clonotype originated in an adult woman with Graves' disease, either hyperthyroidism or ophthalmopathy (not recorded which). The CDR3 DNA reads as TGTGCCAGCGGTAGGGAGAGAGGAGAGACCCAGTACTTC. Amino acid sequence: CASGRERGETQYF.